This TCR beta chain was found in a study of T cell changes during pregnancy in multiple sclerosis. Clones were sequenced by immunoSEQ multiplex PCR, and TCRdb holds only the in-frame ones, with some missing. The sample lists fewer than 95,000 clones, roughly 91% seen once, with over 3.5% in the top ten. This clone appeared a single time. V was pared by 7 bases and J by 2 bases, with 15 bases between. CDR3 length equals 15 residues. The germline V gene has CDR1 LNHDA and CDR2 SQIVND (reference sequence). The source of this sequence is a female donor with multiple sclerosis, enrolled in a pregnancy study. This specimen consisted of peripheral blood, obtained in the first trimester of pregnancy. The chain couples TRBV19 to TRBJ1-5, with D unclear. The CDR3 reads CASTQEDLRNQPQHF. The CDR3 DNA follows: TGTGCCAGTACCCAGGAGGATTTACGCAATCAGCCCCAGCATTTT.